This TCR beta chain was documented in a study of identical twins' blood T cells. The wider study: Twelve libraries, six alpha and six beta, gave 45 million to 50 million reads. Overall study results and limits: Even for out-of-frame TCRbeta, twins reportedly shared V gene usage much more than unrelated donors. Shared CDR3 clonotype counts tracked mainly the product of cloneset sizes.

Germline CDR1 KGHSH, CDR2 LQKENI. The CDR3 loop spans 15 amino acids. The ends lost 1 base at V and 5 bases at J; junction bases unmatched: 6. One entry per CDR3 protein results from TCRdb running MiXCR on the 5' RACE reads. The sample holds hundreds of thousands of distinct CDR3 sequences; more than 25% are singletons and the top ten take about 6%. Worth noting for this clonotype: Its antigen is unidentified.

The clonotype originates from a woman aged 18-55 years in good health. Sample: PBMCs. This chain joins TRBV18 and TRBJ2-7; 9 bases line up with TRBD1. CDR3 loop: CASSPRTGVNDEQYF. The CDR3, as DNA: TGTGCCAGCTCACCACGGACAGGGGTGAACGACGAGCAGTACTTC.